This TCR beta chain was sequenced in a study of T cell changes during pregnancy in multiple sclerosis. V shed 10 bases, J shed 2 bases, and the junction held 13 bases outside the gene matches. Germline V lookup: CDR1 SNHLY, CDR2 FYNNEI. The CDR3 is 15 residues long. TCRdb's table, derived via immunoSEQ multiplex PCR, lists solely in-frame clones and lacks some. The sample yields some 64,000 clones, roughly 91% seen once. V gene TRBV2 combines with J gene TRBJ2-5, with 7 bases identical to TRBD1. Sequenced material: peripheral blood, taken in the second trimester of pregnancy. The sequence was obtained from a female donor in good health, enrolled as a control in a pregnancy study. Here the CDR3 DNA reads TGTGCCACCCTTCTGGGACAGTCTATTCAAGAGACCCAGTACTTC. Amino acid sequence: CATLLGQSIQETQYF.